This TCR beta chain was obtained from a study of T-cell memory formation after mild COVID-19. Study overall: Across donors, TCR clusters were largely donor specific. General study points: Shrinking CD4+ clones resided mostly in CM and EM, and CD8+ ones in EMRA. Clones that shrank (day 15 to 85) were balanced CD4/CD8, whereas later expanders leaned CD4+. Some clones that responded were present in memory (sampled pre-infection), which suggests cross-reactive memory joined.

Via MiXCR, TCRdb re-called the 5' RACE reads, giving one row per CDR3 protein. The sample contains some 190,000 distinct CDR3 sequences, 16% of which appear only once. The table lists this clonotype with a few counts. What it recognizes is unknown. The germline CDR1 and CDR2 sequences are MGHDK and SYGVNS. This CDR3 has 13 amino acids. V was trimmed by 3 bases and J by 4 bases, leaving 9 bases between them. The sequence was collected from an adult woman who had mild COVID-19 (a few samples of this study predate the infection). Cell type and time point are not known. The sample taken for sequencing was PBMCs or a T cell subset sorted from them (not recorded which). This chain connects TRBV25-1 to TRBJ1-2; a weak D match, TRBD1 (5 bases). CDR3 sequence (DNA): TGTGCCAGCAGTGAGGCAGGGATCTATGGCTACACCTTC. Encoded protein: CASSEAGIYGYTF.